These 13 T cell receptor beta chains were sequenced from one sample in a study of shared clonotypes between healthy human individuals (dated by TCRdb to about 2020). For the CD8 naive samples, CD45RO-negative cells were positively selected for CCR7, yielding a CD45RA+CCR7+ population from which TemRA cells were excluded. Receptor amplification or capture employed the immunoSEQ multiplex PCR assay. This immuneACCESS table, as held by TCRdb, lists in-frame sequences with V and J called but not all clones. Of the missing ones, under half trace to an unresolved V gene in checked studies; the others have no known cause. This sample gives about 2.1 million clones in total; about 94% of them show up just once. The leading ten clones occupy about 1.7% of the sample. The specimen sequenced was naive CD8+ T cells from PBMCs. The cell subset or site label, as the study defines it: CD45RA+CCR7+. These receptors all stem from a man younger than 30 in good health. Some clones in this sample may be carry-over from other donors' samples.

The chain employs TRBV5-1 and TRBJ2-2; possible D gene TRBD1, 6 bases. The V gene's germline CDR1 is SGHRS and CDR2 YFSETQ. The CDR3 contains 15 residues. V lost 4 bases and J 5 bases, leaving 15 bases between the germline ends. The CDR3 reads CASSLKIQGTGELFF. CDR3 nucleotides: TGCGCCAGCAGCCTAAAAATACAGGGAACCGGGGAGCTGTTTTTT. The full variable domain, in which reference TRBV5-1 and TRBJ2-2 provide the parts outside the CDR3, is KAGVTQTPRYLIKTRGQQVTLSCSPISGHRSVSWYQQTPGQGLQFLFEYFSETQRNKGNFPGRFSGRQFSNSRSEMNVSTLELGDSALYLCASSLKIQGTGELFFGEGSRLTVL.

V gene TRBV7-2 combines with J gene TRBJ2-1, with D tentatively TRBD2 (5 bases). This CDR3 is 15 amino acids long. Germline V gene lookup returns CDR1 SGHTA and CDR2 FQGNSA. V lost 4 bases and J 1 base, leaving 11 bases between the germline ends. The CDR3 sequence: CASSSRSGSYNEQFF. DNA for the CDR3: TGTGCCAGCAGCTCCAGATCGGGGTCCTACAATGAGCAGTTCTTC. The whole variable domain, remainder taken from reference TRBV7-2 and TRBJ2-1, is GAGVSQSPSNKVTEKGKDVELRCDPISGHTALYWYRQSLGQGLEFLIYFQGNSAPDKSGLPSDRFSAERTGGSVSTLTIQRTQQEDSAVYLCASSSRSGSYNEQFFGPGTRLTVL.

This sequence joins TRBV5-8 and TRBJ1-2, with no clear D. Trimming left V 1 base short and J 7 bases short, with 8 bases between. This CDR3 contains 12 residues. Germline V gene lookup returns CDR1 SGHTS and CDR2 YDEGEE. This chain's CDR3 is CASSLFDGGYTF. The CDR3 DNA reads TGTGCCAGCAGCTTGTTCGACGGTGGCTACACCTTC.

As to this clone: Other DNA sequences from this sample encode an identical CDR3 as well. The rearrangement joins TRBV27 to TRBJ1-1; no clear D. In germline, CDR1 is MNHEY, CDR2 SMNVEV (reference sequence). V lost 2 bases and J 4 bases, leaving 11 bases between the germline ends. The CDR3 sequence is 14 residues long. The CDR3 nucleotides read TGTGCCAGCAGTTTAACCGGAGGCGGCACTGAAGCTTTCTTT. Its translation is CASSLTGGGTEAFF.

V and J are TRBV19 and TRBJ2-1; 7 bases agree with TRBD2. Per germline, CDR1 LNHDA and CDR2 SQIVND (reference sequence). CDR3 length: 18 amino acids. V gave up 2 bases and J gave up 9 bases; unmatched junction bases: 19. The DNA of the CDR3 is TGTGCCAGTAGTATAAGGCTGAGAGTGGCGGGAGAAGGGAGTGAGCAGTTCTTC. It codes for CASSIRLRVAGEGSEQFF.

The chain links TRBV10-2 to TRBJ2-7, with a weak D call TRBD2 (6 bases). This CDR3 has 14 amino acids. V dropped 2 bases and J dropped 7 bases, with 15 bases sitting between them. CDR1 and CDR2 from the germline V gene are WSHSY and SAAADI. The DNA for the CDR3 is TGCGCCAGCAGTGAGCCGACCCTCGGGACTGAGCAGTACTTC. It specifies CASSEPTLGTEQYF.

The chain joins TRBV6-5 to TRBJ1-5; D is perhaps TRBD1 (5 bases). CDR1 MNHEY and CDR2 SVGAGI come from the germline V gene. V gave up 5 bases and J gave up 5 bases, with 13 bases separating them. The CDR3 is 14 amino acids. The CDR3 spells CASSPVEGHQPQHF. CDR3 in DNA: TGTGCCAGCAGTCCAGTCGAGGGGCATCAGCCCCAGCATTTT.

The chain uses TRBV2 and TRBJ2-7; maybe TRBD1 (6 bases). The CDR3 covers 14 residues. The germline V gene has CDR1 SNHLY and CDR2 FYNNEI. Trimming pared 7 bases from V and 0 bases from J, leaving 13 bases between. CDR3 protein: CASTLGGSSYEQYF. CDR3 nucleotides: TGTGCCAGCACCCTTGGGGGCAGCTCCTACGAGCAGTACTTC.

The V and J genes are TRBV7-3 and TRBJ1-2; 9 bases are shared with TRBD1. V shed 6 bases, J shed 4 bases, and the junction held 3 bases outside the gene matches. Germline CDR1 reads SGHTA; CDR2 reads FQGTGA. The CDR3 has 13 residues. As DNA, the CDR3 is TGTGCCAGCAGTCCGGACAGGGGCTATGGCTACACCTTC. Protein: CASSPDRGYGYTF.

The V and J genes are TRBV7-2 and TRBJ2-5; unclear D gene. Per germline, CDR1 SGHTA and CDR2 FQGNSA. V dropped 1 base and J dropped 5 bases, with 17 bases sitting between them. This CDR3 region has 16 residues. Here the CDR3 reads CASSLVGATPPETQYF. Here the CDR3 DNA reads TGTGCCAGCAGCTTAGTCGGAGCCACTCCCCCGGAGACCCAGTACTTC.

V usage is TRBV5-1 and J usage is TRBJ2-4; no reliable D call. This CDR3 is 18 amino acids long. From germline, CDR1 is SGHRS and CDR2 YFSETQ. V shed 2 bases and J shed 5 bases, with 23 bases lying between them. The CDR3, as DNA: TGCGCCAGCAGCTTCGCCCTCCGAAGGTCGTACGAGCAAAACATTCAGTACTTC. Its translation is CASSFALRRSYEQNIQYF. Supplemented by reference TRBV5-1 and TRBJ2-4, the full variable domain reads KAGVTQTPRYLIKTRGQQVTLSCSPISGHRSVSWYQQTPGQGLQFLFEYFSETQRNKGNFPGRFSGRQFSNSRSEMNVSTLELGDSALYLCASSFALRRSYEQNIQYFGAGTRLSVL.

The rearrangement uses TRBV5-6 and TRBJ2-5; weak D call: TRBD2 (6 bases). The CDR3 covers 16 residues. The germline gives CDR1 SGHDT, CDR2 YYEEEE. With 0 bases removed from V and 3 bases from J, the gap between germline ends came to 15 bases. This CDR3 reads CASSLVVAEKKETQYF. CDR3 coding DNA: TGTGCCAGCAGCTTGGTGGTAGCGGAGAAAAAAGAGACCCAGTACTTC.

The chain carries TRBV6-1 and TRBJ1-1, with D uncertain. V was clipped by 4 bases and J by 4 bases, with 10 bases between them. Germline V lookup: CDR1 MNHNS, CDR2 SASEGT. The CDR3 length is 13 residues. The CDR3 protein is CASSVKGFTEAFF. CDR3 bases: TGTGCCAGCAGTGTGAAGGGTTTCACTGAAGCTTTCTTT.